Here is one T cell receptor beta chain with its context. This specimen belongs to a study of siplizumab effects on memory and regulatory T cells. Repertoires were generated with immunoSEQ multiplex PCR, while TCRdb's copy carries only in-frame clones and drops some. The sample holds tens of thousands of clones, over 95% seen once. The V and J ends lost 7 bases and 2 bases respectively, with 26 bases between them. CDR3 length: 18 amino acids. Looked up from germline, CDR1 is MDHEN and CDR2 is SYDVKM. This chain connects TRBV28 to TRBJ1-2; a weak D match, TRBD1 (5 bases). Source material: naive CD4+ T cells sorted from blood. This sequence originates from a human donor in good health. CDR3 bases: TGTGCCAGCATAGGGCAGGGCCTGGGGGTTAACTGGAACTATGGCTACACCTTC. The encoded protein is CASIGQGLGVNWNYGYTF.